Shown below are 22 T cell receptor beta chains from a single sample sequenced in a study of T cells in localized non-small cell lung cancer. Method: immunoSEQ multiplex PCR; TCRdb's copy keeps in-frame clones and lacks some. The sample includes approximately 47,000 clones, about 85% of them seen just once. The specimen comprised PBMCs, sampled before any cancer treatment. The receptor source for this set is a man aged 40 to 70 with stage II lung adenocarcinoma.

The gene calls are TRBV5-1 and TRBJ1-2, with 9 bases lining up with TRBD1. This CDR3 spans 15 amino acids. Germline V gene data show CDR1 as SGHRS and CDR2 as YFSETQ. Trimming removed 0 bases from V and 2 bases from J; junction bases left unmatched: 2. The CDR3 loop is CASSLGDRENYGYTF. The CDR3 DNA follows: TGCGCCAGCAGCTTGGGGGACAGGGAAAACTATGGCTACACCTTC.

This clone was observed a single time. This chain joins TRBV5-1 and TRBJ2-4, with D perhaps assigned TRBD1 or TRBD2 (6 bases each). The V gene lost 0 bases and the J gene lost 6 bases, with 16 bases spanning the gap. Germline CDR1 and CDR2: SGHRS and YFSETQ. The CDR3 is made up of 16 amino acids. The CDR3 DNA reads TGCGCCAGCAGCTTGGCCCCTAGACTAGGGGGAAACATTCAGTACTTC. It translates to CASSLAPRLGGNIQYF.

A few counts support this clone. The identical CDR3 is also encoded by other nucleotide sequences in the sample. The rearrangement uses TRBV11-2 and TRBJ2-5; D unresolved. Trimming removed 1 base at V and 1 base at J, with 7 bases between. This CDR3 contains 14 residues. Germline V CDR1 and CDR2: SGHAT, FQNNGV. In DNA form, the CDR3 reads TGTGCCAGCAGCTTAGGGAAAGGCCAAGAGACCCAGTACTTC. It yields the protein CASSLGKGQETQYF. The variable domain in full, completed from reference TRBV11-2 and TRBJ2-5, reads EAGVAQSPRYKIIEKRQSVAFWCNPISGHATLYWYQQILGQGPKLLIQFQNNGVVDDSQLPKDRFSAERLKGVDSTLKIQPAKLEDSAVYLCASSLGKGQETQYFGPGTRLLVL.

This clone showed up just once. The V and J genes are TRBV27 and TRBJ1-2; tentative D call: TRBD1 (5 bases). CDR1 is MNHEY, CDR2 SMNVEV, per germline (reference sequence). This CDR3 comprises 17 residues. V was clipped by 6 bases and J by 4 bases, with 24 bases between them. The CDR3 reads CASRYAGTSTGGYGYTF. The DNA for the CDR3 is TGTGCCAGCAGGTACGCCGGGACCTCCACCGGGGGCTATGGCTACACCTTC.

J is TRBJ2-1 and V is TRBV27; weak D call: TRBD1 (5 bases). This CDR3 contains 14 residues. CDR1 and CDR2 (germline): MNHEY, SMNVEV (reference sequence). The V and J ends lost 2 bases and 4 bases respectively, with 9 bases between them. The CDR3 DNA reads TGTGCCAGCAGTTTAGGGGCAGGGTACAATGAGCAGTTCTTC. Translation gives CASSLGAGYNEQFF.

The J gene is TRBJ1-6, the V gene TRBV6-5; the D is unclear. Germline CDR1 reads MNHEY; CDR2 reads SVGAGI. This CDR3 has 16 residues. V was pared by 4 bases and J by 4 bases, with 14 bases between. The CDR3 DNA is TGTGCCAGCAGTTCCGATTGGCAAGCATATAATTCACCCCTCCACTTT. Translated, it gives CASSSDWQAYNSPLHF.

The rearrangement links TRBV5-1 to TRBJ2-3; D is possibly TRBD1 (6 bases). V lost 0 bases and J 4 bases, leaving 24 bases between the germline ends. Germline V gives CDR1 SGHRS, CDR2 YFSETQ. This CDR3 is 19 amino acids long. The CDR3 DNA reads as TGCGCCAGCAGCTTGGCACCCCCTACAGGGCGTCGGACACCAGATACGCAGTATTTT. Its translation is CASSLAPPTGRRTPDTQYF.

The chain employs TRBV6-6 and TRBJ2-3; TRBD2 matches at 9 bases. V lost 7 bases to trimming and J lost 7 bases; unmatched junction nucleotides: 6. The CDR3 sequence is 13 residues long. CDR1 and CDR2 (germline): MNHNY, SVGAGI (reference sequence). CDR3 sequence reads: CASKSGGINTQYF. In DNA, the CDR3 is TGTGCCAGCAAGAGCGGGGGGATAAATACGCAGTATTTT.

DNA for the CDR3: TGTGCCAGCAGTTTTATGGGAAACTATGGCTACACCTTC. Protein sequence: CASSFMGNYGYTF. The rearrangement uses TRBV27 and TRBJ1-2; D is unclear. The CDR3 sequence is 13 residues long. CDR1 and CDR2 from the germline V gene are MNHEY and SMNVEV (reference sequence). The V end was cut by 3 bases, the J end by 2 bases, with 7 bases between.

The CDR3 loop reads CASRPLGGLGGELFF. As DNA, the CDR3 is TGTGCCAGCAGGCCTCTCGGGGGGCTGGGCGGGGAGCTGTTTTTT. The chain carries TRBV6-5 and TRBJ2-2; D is possibly TRBD2 (7 bases). Germline assignment: CDR1 MNHEY and CDR2 SVGAGI. This CDR3 contains 15 residues. V lost 6 bases and J 7 bases, leaving 18 bases between the germline ends.

V usage is TRBV19 and J usage is TRBJ1-4; D may be TRBD1 (6 bases). The CDR3 consists of 15 residues. V lost 3 bases and J lost 8, with 16 bases in between. Germline CDR1 and CDR2: LNHDA and SQIVND (reference sequence). The CDR3, as DNA: TGTGCCAGTAGTATTAGGGGGGGCTTTGGAGAAAAACTGTTTTTT. It is translated as CASSIRGGFGEKLFF.

The chain has TRBV18 and TRBJ1-3, with a tentative D call TRBD1 (6 bases). This CDR3 is 17 amino acids long. The germline CDR1 and CDR2 sequences are KGHSH and LQKENI. The V gene lost 1 base and the J gene lost 4 bases, with 17 bases spanning the gap. The CDR3 DNA reads TGTGCCAGCTCACCACTGACAGGCGGGGGTCGAGGAAACACCATATATTTT. Translating it yields CASSPLTGGGRGNTIYF.

The chain employs TRBV29-1 and TRBJ2-1; tentatively, D is TRBD2 (5 bases). The CDR3 spans 15 residues. V was shortened by 0 bases and J by 5 bases, with 14 bases between the two germline ends. The V gene's germline CDR1 is SQVTM and CDR2 ANQGSEA. CDR3 residues: CSVEDPAAVHNEQFF. CDR3 nucleotides: TGCAGCGTTGAAGATCCGGCAGCGGTCCACAATGAGCAGTTCTTC.

The chain combines TRBV5-1 with TRBJ2-5; weak D call: TRBD2 (6 bases). CDR3 size: 14 residues. V was cut by 0 bases and J by 1 base, with 7 bases left in between. CDR1 SGHRS and CDR2 YFSETQ come from the germline V gene. The CDR3 DNA is TGCGCCAGCAGCTTGGGCGGGACCCAAGAGACCCAGTACTTC. Its translation: CASSLGGTQETQYF.

CDR3 region: CASSVGGGPDTEAFF. CDR3 bases: TGTGCCAGCAGCGTAGGTGGGGGGCCGGACACTGAAGCTTTCTTT. The rearrangement links TRBV9 to TRBJ1-1; D might be TRBD1 (6 bases). Germline V CDR1 and CDR2: SGDLS, YYNGEE. V was clipped by 0 bases and J by 3 bases, with 12 bases between them. There are 15 residues in the CDR3.

V is TRBV7-8 and J is TRBJ1-3, with D unclear. The V end lost 0 bases, the J end lost 4 bases, and 10 bases lay between the germline ends. CDR3 length equals 15 residues. Germline V gene lookup returns CDR1 SGHVS and CDR2 FQNEAQ. CDR3 loop: CASSLASRGGNTIYF. The CDR3 region has the DNA TGTGCCAGCAGCTTAGCGTCACGTGGGGGAAACACCATATATTTT.

This clone has more than one count but fewer than ten. The V and J genes are TRBV28 and TRBJ1-2; possibly TRBD1 for D (6 bases). There are 14 residues in the CDR3. V dropped 6 bases and J dropped 3 bases, with 14 bases sitting between them. CDR1 and CDR2 (germline): MDHEN, SYDVKM. DNA for the CDR3: TGTGCCAGCAGCCCCGGGGACACATACTATGGCTACACCTTC. Encoded protein: CASSPGDTYYGYTF.

This clone was picked up one time. V and J are TRBV4-1 and TRBJ2-3; D gene uncertain. The germline V gene encodes CDR1 MGHRA and CDR2 YSYEKL. CDR3 length equals 15 residues. Trimming pared 1 base from V and 2 bases from J, leaving 10 bases between. CDR3: CASSQARRTTDTQYF. In DNA form, the CDR3 reads TGCGCCAGCAGCCAAGCCCGGCGGACCACAGATACGCAGTATTTT.

The table lists this clone with a few counts. The J gene is TRBJ2-5, the V gene TRBV4-1; D gene unclear. The CDR3 loop spans 15 amino acids. V gave up 0 bases and J gave up 1 base, with 9 bases separating them. Germline values: CDR1 MGHRA, CDR2 YSYEKL. The CDR3 region is CASSQDLGFQETQYF. The CDR3 DNA is TGCGCCAGCAGCCAAGATCTCGGCTTCCAAGAGACCCAGTACTTC.

The chain joins TRBV14 to TRBJ2-1; D is perhaps TRBD2 (6 bases). V gave up 5 bases and J gave up 8 bases, with 22 bases separating them. The germline V gene has CDR1 SGHDN and CDR2 FVKESK. This CDR3 contains 16 residues. CDR3: CASSSISWRGRDEQFF. CDR3 coding DNA: TGTGCCAGCAGCTCCATAAGCTGGCGGGGCAGGGATGAGCAGTTCTTC.

This clone was seen only a few times. The V and J genes are TRBV6-5 and TRBJ2-3, with 7 bases matching TRBD1. This CDR3 has 14 residues. Germline CDR1 reads MNHEY; CDR2 reads SVGAGI. V shed 6 bases and J 4 bases; nucleotides not matched to a gene: 7. CDR3 protein: CASRLGQEADTQYF. CDR3 DNA: TGTGCCAGCAGACTTGGACAGGAGGCAGATACGCAGTATTTT.

The chain couples TRBV5-1 to TRBJ2-3, with TRBD1 matching over 7 bases. V was clipped by 0 bases and J by 0 bases; unmatched bases: 7. The CDR3 covers 17 residues. Germline lookup yields CDR1 SGHRS and CDR2 YFSETQ. This CDR3 reads CASSLAYDRASTDTQYF. The CDR3 DNA follows: TGCGCCAGCAGCTTGGCCTACGACAGGGCTAGCACAGATACGCAGTATTTT.